This T cell receptor (beta chain) originates from a study of blood T cell repertoires in COVID-19 (dated by TCRdb to the early 2020s). Study-level background: Samples covering the acute and convalescent phases of COVID-19 were provided by collaborators in the United States, Italy and Spain. The prospective study material was composed of cDNA or gDNA derived from T cells, B-cell-depleted T cells, or PBMCs. Subjects who had been exposed to COVID-19, were actively infected with it, or had recovered from it provided the deeply sampled blood TCRbeta repertoires that made up the dataset. The repertoires were made available in a free public database intended to serve as a resource for research on the immune response to SARS-CoV-2. Samples were obtained from the ongoing ImmuneRACE study (first 160 participants) and from about 1,300 subjects provided by 6 global collaborators. Sample metadata almost always included a de-identified subject ID, COVID-19 status, age in years and sex. Where HLA class I and class II types were available, the types were taken from metadata supplied by the sample provider, not from assay-based typing. Beyond this particular receptor, the publication reports: The amount of clinical and demographic metadata varied by source and participant and was provided uncurated.

The CDR3 covers 16 residues, taking in both the cysteine and the phenylalanine. Only the CDR3 part of the read is kept: 48 bases, read in frame from the first base. Reading the germline V gene (reference sequence) gives CDR1 SEHNR and CDR2 FQNEAQ. V and J are truncated by 1 base and 0 bases respectively, leaving an intervening sequence of 10 bases. A note on this clone: There is no known antigen for this receptor. No much larger clonotype is one base removed from it; base qualities were not supplied.

TCRbeta CDR3 regions were amplified from genomic DNA using the immunoSEQ Assay, a bias-controlled multiplex PCR. In the source study's methods: The number of nucleated cells in each sample was estimated from the amplification of reference gene primers within the assay. To quantify the absolute abundance of each unique TCRbeta CDR3 rearrangement, sequence reads were collapsed and filtered. For each sample, productive Simpson clonality was calculated as the square root of Simpson's diversity index across productive rearrangements. The table was pulled from immuneACCESS by TCRdb, which kept in-frame rearrangements only. Such tables lose some clones; where checked, under half of the loss comes from unresolved V genes, and the rest has no known cause. From that table come the V and J calls and clone size; the DNA was used to work out D and trimming. The sample table holds 120,000 or so clones, of which roughly 88% were seen once. Of the sample, approximately 8.1% falls within the top ten clones.

Each collaborating institution followed its own protocols to collect whole blood in K2EDTA tubes. For TCRbeta analysis, collaborator samples were shipped as frozen whole blood, as isolated PBMCs, or as DNA extracted from either sample type. This TCR derives from a man aged 50-59 years with acute or convalescent COVID-19. Sequenced: peripheral blood. The V and J segments used are TRBV7-9 and TRBJ2-1, and perhaps TRBD1 as D gene, on 5 matching bases. The CDR3 region: CASSLGTFPSYNEQFF. The sequenced DNA: TGTGCCAGCAGCTTAGGGACATTTCCCTCCTACAATGAGCAGTTCTTC. Where the CDR3 stops, the reference TRBV7-9 and TRBJ2-1 genes take over; the full variable domain is DTGVSQNPRHKITKRGQNVTFRCDPISEHNRLYWYRQTLGQGPEFLTYFQNEAQLEKSRLLSDRFSAERPKGSFSTLEIQRTEQGDSAMYLCASSLGTFPSYNEQFFGPGTRLTVL.